This TCR beta chain was profiled in a study of Graves' ophthalmopathy and Graves' hyperthyroidism. Study results and limitations: Discriminating ophthalmopathy from stable hyperthyroidism, a 13-signature model attained a sensitivity of approximately 85% and a specificity of around 77%. Ophthalmopathy progression prediction by the model yielded a sensitivity of about 70% and a specificity of around 72%.

Investigators amplified TCR beta CDR3 regions from RNA transcripts. After a first-round RT-PCR with HTBI primers, a second-round multiplex PCR was run. TCRdb analysed the multiplex PCR reads with MiXCR anew, one entry per CDR3 protein. The sample consists of approximately 700,000 distinct CDR3 sequences, approximately 40% of them appearing once. This clonotype has just one count. Its antigen is not known. CDR3 length equals 12 residues. Germline V gene data show CDR1 as SGHTA and CDR2 as FQGNSA. This receptor was identified in an adult man with Graves' ophthalmopathy. Sequencing was performed on peripheral blood. The rearrangement joins TRBV7-2 to TRBJ2-7; D is unclear. The J call is in doubt because the DNA end fits TRBJ2-1 better. The CDR3 loop is CASSLFYNEQFF. The CDR3 nucleotides read TGTGCCAGCAGTCTTTTCTACAATGAGCAGTTCTTC.